This is a list of T cell receptor beta chains from one sample in a study of shared clonotypes between healthy human individuals. Generated by immunoSEQ multiplex PCR, the TCRdb table keeps only in-frame clones and is missing some. The sample has about 1,500,000 clones; around 95% are singletons. The sample was naive CD4+ T cells sorted from blood. The source is a young man in good health. Both conserved end residues are part of each CDR3. D genes are given only for firm matches.

D | V | CDR3
. | TRBV5-8 | CATRGGMSQPQHF
. | TRBV7-2 | CASSGRGHTGELFF
TRBD1 | TRBV7-9 | CASSRRQGEGNTIYF
TRBD1 | TRBV6-1 | CASTYEGRQGETQYF
TRBD1 | TRBV6-1 | CASKTAGTGTYEQYF
. | TRBV5-1 | CASSVQRSGANVLTF
TRBD2 | TRBV5-4 | CASSLDPSGRAGEQYF
TRBD2 | TRBV6-6 | CASKSTSDGEQFF
. | TRBV19 | CASSIRQAGANVLTF
. | TRBV7-8 | CASSQTGGHNEQFF
TRBD2 | TRBV7-2 | CASSDRGTSGGSRVAQYF
. | TRBV28 | CASSLVGGSTEAFF
TRBD1 | TRBV28 | CASSEKLRGFEQYF
. | TRBV5-1 | CASSTAPSGANVLTF
TRBD1 | TRBV16 | CASSRWTGGTYEQYF
. | TRBV15 | CATRTGSGLVNTEAFF
. | TRBV7-2 | CASSLRGGSEPQHF
. | TRBV28 | CASSSPGRKAGELFF
TRBD1 | TRBV7-2 | CASSFHRGEPQHF
. | TRBV25-1 | CASSEYVGSYNEQFF
. | TRBV11-2 | CASSFGFGGYTF
. | TRBV6-5 | CASSFAGLQETQYF
TRBD1 | TRBV9 | CASSKRDRVLREQFF
. | TRBV19 | CASKMDSSYEQYF
TRBD1 | TRBV6-1 | CATRPGQINYEQYF
TRBD1 | TRBV7-8 | CASSLLRQGADTQYF
. | TRBV29-1 | CSVARLLSQETQYF
. | TRBV18 | CASSPLDSNQPQHF
TRBD1 | TRBV18 | CASSPQGAGYGYTF
. | TRBV28 | CASGSYEQYF
. | TRBV14 | CASSQPKWGPVEAFF
. | TRBV18 | CASSPRTGPNEKLFF
. | TRBV19 | CASSDTGIQEKLFF
. | TRBV12-2 | CASRSIRGGYEQYF
. | TRBV6-1 | CASERTVGIYEQYF
TRBD2 | TRBV7-9 | CASSDRLAGGPSSYEQYF
TRBD2 | TRBV7-9 | CASSSQAGGFREQYF
. | TRBV7-8 | CASSLGAGHYGYTF
. | TRBV9 | CASSAGPDLDTQYF
. | TRBV18 | CASSPRGTTDTQYF
. | TRBV18 | CASSPTDYEQYF
. | TRBV27 | CASSNIPGYYEQYF
. | TRBV28 | CASSPHQDWGEQYF
. | TRBV5-1 | CASSVGRGAEAFF
. | TRBV4-3 | CASSQAPPGSGSDTQYF
. | TRBV5-1 | CASSLGFGLNEQYF
. | TRBV10-3 | CAISPRGLNTEAFF
TRBD2 | TRBV28 | CASDHRPTSGSEQYF
. | TRBV18 | CASSPRPVTGELFF
. | TRBV6-6 | CASSYDYGYTF
. | TRBV29-1 | CSVEDRVGRNTIYF
TRBD1 | TRBV27 | CASSSGGAAKNIQYF
. | TRBV12-5 | CASGLAVGRLNEQFF